This T cell receptor beta chain emerged from a study of T cell changes during pregnancy in multiple sclerosis. This CDR3 region has 14 residues. Trimming stripped 5 bases from V and 3 bases from J, with 13 bases between. Germline CDR1 SGHTA, CDR2 FQGNSA. Clones were sequenced by immunoSEQ multiplex PCR, and TCRdb holds only the in-frame ones, with some missing. This sample has almost 40,000 clones; over 80% occur once, and the top ten carry 0.3% to 0.4%. The starting material was CD4+ T cells from peripheral blood mononuclear cells, obtained in the third trimester of pregnancy. This TCR derives from a female donor in good health, enrolled as a control in a pregnancy study. V and J are TRBV7-2 and TRBJ1-1; D call uncertain. In DNA form, the CDR3 reads TGTGCCAGCAGCCTCCCTGGAGACTACACTGAAGCTTTCTTT. Translated: CASSLPGDYTEAFF.